This section outlines one T cell receptor (beta chain) sequence together with its context. The antigen is unknown. Between the trimmed V and J ends, which lost 4 bases and 5 bases, there was a span of 14 bases. Germline assignment: CDR1 SGHTA and CDR2 FQGTGA. This CDR3 region has 14 residues. This entry is derived from a study of vaccination effects on CD4 cells after COVID-19. As for the study in general: The participants, recipients of two vaccine doses, got either BNT162b2 or mRNA-1273.

Study-wide findings and caveats: Relatively few convalescent patients took part in the study, which had no early post-infection timepoints.

ViraFEST assay sequencing came after antigen-specific CD4+ T cells were expanded with viral peptide pools. Scientists isolated CD4+ T cells after an approximately ten-day culture period ended. The person's infection with SARS-CoV-2, confirmed by PCR, took place between March and December 2020. Roughly 1.8 million PBMC per well received 10 IU/ml IL-2 and 8 to 10 ug/ml peptides in culture. Replacing half the medium with IL-2 medium was done on days 3 and 7. This table comes from immunoSEQ multiplex PCR, and its TCRdb copy is limited to in-frame clones, with some not included. This table holds under 25,000 clones, about 70% found once.

The TCR originated in a human donor who had a prior SARS-CoV-2 infection. This material consisted of CD4+ T cells from PBMCs cultured with SARS-CoV-2 spike peptides, taken before COVID-19 vaccination. This chain uses TRBV7-3 with TRBJ2-5; possibly TRBD1 for D (6 bases). In DNA, the CDR3 is TGTGCCAGCAGCTCCGGACAGCCGGGGGAGACCCAGTACTTC. The encoded protein is CASSSGQPGETQYF.